This T cell receptor (beta chain) derives from a study of metastatic and nonmetastatic thyroid tumors. This clone has ten or more counts. As yet, its antigen is unknown. Not a single patient had been given any form of treatment at any point before undergoing thyroid surgery. Using MiXCR, TCRdb re-called clones from the PCR reads. The sample carries some 29,000 clones, approximately 7.4% recorded once. General observations from the study: Reportedly, malignant thyroid tumors had significantly higher TCR beta diversity than benign nodules, in blood and tumor.

Germline CDR1 SGHNT, CDR2 YYREEE (reference sequence). The germline V and J ends were trimmed by 5 bases and 2 bases, with 10 bases remaining between them. CDR3 size: 13 residues. The TCR sequence derives from a female donor with papillary thyroid cancer or a benign thyroid nodule (not recorded which). Some clones in this sample may be carry-over from other donors' samples. Material: blood. The V and J genes are TRBV5-4 and TRBJ1-1; D gene unclear. Here the CDR3 reads CASRLMGNTEAFF. The CDR3 DNA reads as TGTGCCAGCAGACTGATGGGAAACACTGAAGCTTTCTTT.